The rows below give T cell receptor beta chains drawn from one sample of a study of post-analysis software for immune sequencing data. Each CDR3 protein is one row after TCRdb ran MiXCR on the PCR reads. This table holds 380,000 or so distinct CDR3 sequences, about a third found once. Sequenced: blood. Receptor source: a girl aged 5-17 years with multiple sclerosis. Both conserved end residues are part of each CDR3. The D gene is left open where the match is weak. Rows may omit the clone size; those that give it use once, few, many or a size class.

clone size	V gene	J gene	D gene	CDR3 protein	CDR3 DNA
NA	TRBV6-2/TRBV6-3	TRBJ2-7	TRBD1	CASSYRPGTGNYEQYF	TGTGCCAGCAGTTACCGTCCCGGGACAGGAAACTACGAGCAGTACTTC
NA	TRBV7-9	TRBJ2-3	NA	CASSPVLSTDTQYF	TGTGCCAGCAGTCCGGTCCTCAGCACAGATACGCAGTATTTT
many	TRBV5-1	TRBJ2-3	NA	CASSLALAAHGDTQYF	TGCGCCAGCAGCTTGGCCCTAGCCGCCCATGGAGATACGCAGTATTTT
few	TRBV20-1	TRBJ2-7	NA	CSARDNSYEQYF	TGCAGTGCTAGAGACAACTCCTACGAGCAGTACTTC
NA	TRBV4-1	TRBJ1-2	NA	CASSQVGGYTF	TGCGCCAGCAGCCAAGTCGGAGGCTACACCTTC
many	TRBV7-3	TRBJ2-1	NA	CASSPLDSSYNEQFF	TGTGCCAGCAGCCCCCTGGACAGCTCCTACAATGAGCAGTTCTTC
NA	TRBV4-2	TRBJ2-7	NA	CASSQGGSGEQYF	TGTGCCAGCAGCCAAGGGGGGTCGGGGGAGCAGTACTTC
NA	TRBV7-9	TRBJ2-7	TRBD2	CASSSARGELYEQYF	TGTGCCAGCAGCTCAGCACGGGGGGAGCTCTACGAGCAGTACTTC
NA	TRBV7-2	TRBJ1-3	NA	CASSLVPDTIYF	TGTGCCAGCAGCTTAGTACCGGACACCATATATTTT
NA	TRBV11-2	TRBJ2-2	NA	CASSLDRYLTGELFF	TGTGCCAGCAGCTTAGATCGTTACCTCACCGGGGAGCTGTTTTTT
NA	TRBV28	TRBJ2-7	TRBD2	CASSLDPARGAVYEQYF	TGTGCCAGCAGTTTAGATCCCGCGCGGGGGGCGGTCTACGAGCAGTACTTC
NA	TRBV6-1	TRBJ2-7	NA	CASSESRFEQYF	TGTGCCAGCAGTGAAAGTCGGTTCGAGCAGTACTTC
few	TRBV5-1	TRBJ1-2	NA	CASTSGTEIFYGYTF	TGCGCCAGCACCTCCGGGACGGAGATTTTCTATGGCTACACCTTC
few	TRBV12-3/TRBV12-4	TRBJ2-7	NA	CASSPTGLGGEQYF	TGTGCCAGCAGTCCAACAGGGTTGGGAGGCGAGCAGTACTTC
NA	TRBV20-1	TRBJ1-5	NA	CSARALGQNQPQHF	TGCAGTGCTAGGGCCTTAGGCCAGAATCAGCCCCAGCATTTT
few	TRBV9	TRBJ2-1	NA	CASSMGGPYNEQFF	TGTGCCAGCAGCATGGGAGGTCCTTACAATGAGCAGTTCTTC
few	TRBV4-1	TRBJ2-3	TRBD1	CASSQTGTAADTQYF	TGCGCCAGCAGCCAAACCGGGACAGCTGCAGATACGCAGTATTTT
NA	TRBV20-1	TRBJ1-6	TRBD1	CSARDRQGVYNSPPHF	TGCAGTGCTAGAGATCGACAGGGCGTATATAATTCACCCCCCCACTTT
NA	TRBV28	TRBJ2-2	NA	CASSLLPQGFSGELFF	TGTGCCAGCAGTCTACTCCCCCAGGGATTCTCCGGGGAGCTGTTTTTT
few	TRBV29-1	TRBJ2-1	NA	CSVVVGRGRYEQFF	TGCAGCGTTGTGGTGGGCAGGGGTCGGTATGAGCAGTTCTTC
NA	TRBV7-3	TRBJ1-6	TRBD1	CVSSRGGSRDSPLHF	TGTGTCAGCAGCCGAGGGGGCAGCCGAGACTCACCCCTCCACTTT
many	TRBV6-6	TRBJ1-5	NA	CASILGGGNQPQHF	TGTGCCAGCATCCTCGGAGGGGGCAATCAGCCCCAGCATTTT
once	TRBV30	TRBJ1-2	NA	CAWSFRGDGYTF	TGTGCCTGGAGTTTCCGCGGGGATGGCTACACCTTC
few	TRBV3-1	TRBJ1-5	NA	CASSQDLNQPQHF	TGTGCCAGCAGCCAAGATTTGAATCAGCCCCAGCATTTT
NA	TRBV11-2	TRBJ2-2	NA	CASSLVIGKEGTGERFF	TGTGCCAGCAGCTTAGTAATCGGGAAGGAGGGTACCGGGGAGCGGTTTTTT
few	TRBV5-5	TRBJ1-5	TRBD1	CASSLEQGNFQPQHF	TGTGCCAGCAGCTTGGAACAGGGGAATTTTCAGCCCCAGCATTTT
once	TRBV12-3/TRBV12-4	TRBJ2-5	NA	CASSFLLQETQYF	TGTGCCAGCAGTTTTTTGCTACAAGAGACCCAGTACTTC
few	TRBV11-2	TRBJ2-4	TRBD1	CASSPYRDRQQYF	TGTGCCAGCAGCCCCTACCGGGACAGGCAGCAGTACTTC
few	TRBV28	TRBJ2-1	TRBD1	CASSPVGGWTGPYNEQFF	TGTGCCAGCAGCCCAGTTGGGGGTTGGACAGGGCCCTACAATGAGCAGTTCTTC
few	TRBV14	TRBJ2-7	TRBD2	CASSPWRTSGDHEQYF	TGTGCCAGCAGCCCCTGGCGGACTAGCGGGGACCACGAGCAGTACTTC
few	TRBV6-1	TRBJ2-1	TRBD1	CASSGIARTGYNEQFF	TGTGCCAGCAGTGGAATCGCCCGGACAGGTTACAATGAGCAGTTCTTC
few	TRBV12-3/TRBV12-4	TRBJ2-7	TRBD2	CASTHSNKAGGLNEQYF	TGTGCCAGCACCCACTCAAATAAAGCGGGGGGGCTCAACGAGCAGTACTTC
NA	TRBV4-1	TRBJ1-2	NA	CASSQPGSGGGYTF	TGCGCCAGCAGCCAGCCCGGGTCTGGAGGAGGCTACACCTTC
few	TRBV15	TRBJ2-1	TRBD2	CATSSAGGTNEQFF	TGTGCCACCAGCAGCGCGGGGGGGACCAATGAGCAGTTCTTC
NA	TRBV12-3/TRBV12-4	TRBJ1-1	NA	CASSLIRVREAFF	TGTGCCAGCAGTTTAATTAGAGTGAGGGAAGCTTTCTTT
NA	TRBV7-2	TRBJ2-1	NA	CASSFTGTEQFF	TGTGCCAGCAGCTTCACAGGGACCGAGCAGTTCTTC
few	TRBV29-1	TRBJ2-1	NA	CSPTSKRRQGTSYNEQFF	TGCAGCCCTACCAGCAAACGACGCCAGGGTACCTCCTACAATGAGCAGTTCTTC
NA	TRBV21-1	TRBJ2-1	NA	CASSKAGWSPNNEQFF	TGTGCCAGCAGCAAAGCCGGCTGGTCTCCTAACAATGAGCAGTTCTTC
few	TRBV2	TRBJ1-2	NA	CASSLPTFRIHYGYTF	TGTGCCAGCAGTCTACCCACTTTCAGGATTCACTATGGCTACACCTTC